These T cell receptor beta chains were read from a single sample in a study of spatial heterogeneity in lung cancer. TCRdb re-analysed the 5' RACE reads in MiXCR, keeping a single row per CDR3 protein. This table holds about 47,000 distinct CDR3 sequences, 12% found once. Sequenced here: PBMCs, sampled at surgery. All receptors come from a female donor with early-stage non-small cell lung cancer. CDR3s include the opening cysteine and the closing phenylalanine or tryptophan. A D gene is named only where the DNA matches it firmly. Rows give clone size only sometimes, using once, few, many, or a class for an expanded clone.

CASSQEDRLARSNQPQHF	TGTGCCAGCAGCCAAGAAGATCGACTGGCTCGGAGCAATCAGCCCCAGCATTTT	-	TRBJ1-5	-	TRBV4-2
CASRKLGVNEKLFF	TGTGCCAGCAGAAAGCTGGGGGTTAATGAAAAACTGTTTTTT	-	TRBJ1-4	few	TRBV6-5
CASRTGHKNTEAFF	TGTGCCAGCAGGACGGGACACAAGAACACTGAAGCTTTCTTT	-	TRBJ1-1	few	TRBV28
CASSLGSDQPQHF	TGTGCCAGCAGCTTAGGGAGCGATCAGCCCCAGCATTTT	-	TRBJ1-5	many	TRBV11-1
CASSNQPGQAHEQYF	TGTGCCAGCAGCAACCAGCCGGGACAGGCCCACGAGCAGTACTTC	TRBD1	TRBJ2-7	-	TRBV13
CASSQDPDRVVYGYTF	TGCGCCAGCAGCCAAGATCCGGACAGGGTGGTCTATGGCTACACCTTC	TRBD1	TRBJ1-2	-	TRBV4-3
CASSLVGGGGEETQYF	TGTGCCAGCAGCTTAGTAGGAGGCGGGGGGGAAGAGACCCAGTACTTC	TRBD2	TRBJ2-5	-	TRBV11-2
CASSSLGSGGAGTGELFF	TGTGCCAGCAGTTCCCTGGGGAGCGGGGGGGCCGGCACCGGGGAGCTGTTTTTT	TRBD2	TRBJ2-2	-	TRBV6-5
CASRDREEETQYF	TGTGCCAGCAGGGACAGGGAAGAAGAGACCCAGTACTTC	TRBD1	TRBJ2-5	many	TRBV12-3/TRBV12-4
CASSEWSTTQTQYF	TGTGCCAGCAGTGAATGGAGCACCACCCAGACCCAGTACTTC	-	TRBJ2-5	many	TRBV25-1
CASSQDGGNYGYTF	TGTGCCAGCAGCCAAGATGGAGGGAACTATGGCTACACCTTC	-	TRBJ1-2	-	TRBV4-2
CASSFRGGASYEQYF	TGTGCCAGCAGTTTTCGTGGGGGGGCTTCCTACGAGCAGTACTTC	-	TRBJ2-7	many	TRBV28
CASSQAGTASYGYTF	TGCGCCAGCAGCCAAGCTGGGACAGCTTCCTATGGCTACACCTTC	TRBD1	TRBJ1-2	few	TRBV4-3
CASTPVVGTEAFF	TGTGCCAGTACTCCCGTGGTGGGGACTGAAGCTTTCTTT	-	TRBJ1-1	few	TRBV19
CASSLGLAGGALETQYF	TGTGCCAGCAGTTTAGGTCTAGCGGGGGGAGCTTTGGAGACCCAGTACTTC	TRBD2	TRBJ2-5	-	TRBV12-3/TRBV12-4
CASSLGGQPNEKLFF	TGTGCCAGCAGCTTAGGAGGTCAACCGAATGAAAAACTGTTTTTT	-	TRBJ1-4	-	TRBV7-2
CASSPPGTLNYGYTF	TGTGCCAGCAGCCCTCCCGGGACCCTTAACTATGGCTACACCTTC	-	TRBJ1-2	few	TRBV7-8
CASSLTGTGINEQFF	TGTGCCAGCAGCCTCACCGGGACAGGGATCAATGAGCAGTTCTTC	TRBD1	TRBJ2-1	many	TRBV7-3
CASSPPGVTGDTQYF	TGTGCCAGCAGCCCCCCCGGGGTAACGGGAGATACGCAGTATTTT	-	TRBJ2-3	-	TRBV9
CASSPPGIHSGYTF	TGTGCCAGCAGCCCCCCTGGGATCCATTCCGGCTACACCTTC	-	TRBJ1-2	few	TRBV7-9
CASSQDFNYGYTF	TGTGCCAGCAGTCAGGACTTTAACTATGGCTACACCTTC	-	TRBJ1-2	-	TRBV9
CASSQDRTYQPQHF	TGCGCCAGCAGTCAAGACAGGACCTATCAGCCCCAGCATTTT	-	TRBJ1-5	few	TRBV4-3
CSASTGQLPNGYTF	TGCAGTGCTAGTACAGGCCAGCTGCCCAATGGCTACACCTTC	-	TRBJ1-2	few	TRBV20-1
CASSQFQGGGYTF	TGTGCCAGCAGCCAATTCCAGGGAGGAGGCTACACCTTC	-	TRBJ1-2	-	TRBV14
CASSLGAGYNQPQHF	TGTGCCAGCAGTTTAGGGGCAGGGTACAATCAGCCCCAGCATTTT	-	TRBJ1-5	many	TRBV12-3/TRBV12-4
CASSRGTSYDEQYF	TGTGCCAGCAGTCGAGGGACTAGCTACGACGAGCAGTACTTC	TRBD2	TRBJ2-7	-	TRBV28
CASSLGGGRIEEAFF	TGTGCCAGCAGCTTAGGAGGGGGGCGAATTGAGGAAGCTTTCTTT	-	TRBJ1-1	-	TRBV7-2
CASSLRGVHQPQHF	TGTGCCAGCAGTCTGCGTGGGGTTCACCAGCCCCAGCATTTT	-	TRBJ1-5	few	TRBV6-5
CASRGETEAFF	TGTGCCAGCAGAGGAGAGACTGAAGCTTTCTTT	-	TRBJ1-1	few	TRBV25-1
CASSLLHKNTEAFF	TGTGCCAGCAGTTTATTGCACAAGAACACTGAAGCTTTCTTT	-	TRBJ1-1	few	TRBV28
CASSPRGISNQPQHF	TGTGCCAGCAGCCCCCGCGGGATAAGCAATCAGCCCCAGCATTTT	-	TRBJ1-5	many	TRBV7-2
CASSQRQGSYSYEQYF	TGTGCCAGCAGCCAACGACAGGGGTCTTACTCCTACGAGCAGTACTTC	TRBD1	TRBJ2-7	-	TRBV14
CASSPQRGSDTQYF	TGTGCCAGCAGCCCACAGCGGGGGAGCGATACGCAGTATTTT	TRBD2	TRBJ2-3	few	TRBV5-6
CASSLTVGVTGELFF	TGTGCCAGCAGCCTCACGGTCGGGGTGACCGGGGAGCTGTTTTTT	-	TRBJ2-2	-	TRBV3-1
CASSTGTGASTDTQYF	TGTGCCAGCAGCACAGGGACGGGGGCTAGCACAGATACGCAGTATTTT	-	TRBJ2-3	few	TRBV7-6
CASSLAPFEQFF	TGTGCCAGCAGTTTAGCGCCATTCGAGCAGTTCTTC	-	TRBJ2-1	few	TRBV12-3/TRBV12-4
CASSPILEGDTQYF	TGTGCCAGCAGCCCGATTCTTGAGGGGGATACGCAGTATTTT	-	TRBJ2-3	few	TRBV7-9
CASSYSTGGTVLGTEAFF	TGTGCCAGCAGTTACTCGACAGGGGGCACAGTGTTAGGCACTGAAGCTTTCTTT	TRBD1	TRBJ1-1	many	TRBV6-5
CASSDTGGGREAFF	TGTGCCAGCAGCGATACAGGGGGCGGAAGGGAAGCTTTCTTT	TRBD1	TRBJ1-1	-	TRBV5-4
CSVGGTGTKKLFF	TGCAGCGTTGGAGGGACAGGGACCAAAAAACTGTTTTTT	TRBD1	TRBJ1-4	many	TRBV29-1
CASSPQFSSPLHF	TGTGCCAGCAGCCCTCAGTTCTCATCACCCCTCCACTTT	-	TRBJ1-6	many	TRBV6-5
CSVGGPNTEAFF	TGCAGCGTTGGGGGTCCGAACACTGAAGCTTTCTTT	-	TRBJ1-1	few	TRBV29-1